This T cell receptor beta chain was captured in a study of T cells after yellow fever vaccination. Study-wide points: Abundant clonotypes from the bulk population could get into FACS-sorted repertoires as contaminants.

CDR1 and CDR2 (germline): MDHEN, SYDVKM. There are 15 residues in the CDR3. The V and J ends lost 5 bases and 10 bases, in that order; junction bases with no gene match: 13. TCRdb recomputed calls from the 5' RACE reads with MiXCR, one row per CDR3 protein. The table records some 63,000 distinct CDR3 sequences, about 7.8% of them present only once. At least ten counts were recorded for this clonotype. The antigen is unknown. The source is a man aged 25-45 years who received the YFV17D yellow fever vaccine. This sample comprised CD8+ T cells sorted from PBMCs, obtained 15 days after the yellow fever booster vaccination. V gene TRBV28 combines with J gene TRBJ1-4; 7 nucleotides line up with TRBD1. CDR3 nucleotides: TGTGCCAGCAGTCTTACTCAGGGGGATATAGGAAAACTGTTTTTT. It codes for CASSLTQGDIGKLFF.